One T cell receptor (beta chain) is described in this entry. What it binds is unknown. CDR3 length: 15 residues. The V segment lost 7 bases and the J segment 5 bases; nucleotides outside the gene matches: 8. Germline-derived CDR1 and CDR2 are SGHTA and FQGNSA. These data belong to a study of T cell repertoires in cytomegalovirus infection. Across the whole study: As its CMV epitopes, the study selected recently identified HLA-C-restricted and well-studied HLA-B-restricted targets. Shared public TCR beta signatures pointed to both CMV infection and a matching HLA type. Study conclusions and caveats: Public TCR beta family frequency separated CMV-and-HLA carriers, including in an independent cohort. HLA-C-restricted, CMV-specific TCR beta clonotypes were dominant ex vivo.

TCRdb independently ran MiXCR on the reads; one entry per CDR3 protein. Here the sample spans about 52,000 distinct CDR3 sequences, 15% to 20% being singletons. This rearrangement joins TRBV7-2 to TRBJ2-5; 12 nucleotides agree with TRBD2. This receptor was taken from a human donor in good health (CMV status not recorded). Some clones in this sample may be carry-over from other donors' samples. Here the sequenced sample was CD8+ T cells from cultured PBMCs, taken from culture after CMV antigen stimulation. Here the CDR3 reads CASIPSGGAWETQYF. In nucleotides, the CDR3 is TGTGCCAGCATTCCTAGCGGGGGGGCCTGGGAGACCCAGTACTTC. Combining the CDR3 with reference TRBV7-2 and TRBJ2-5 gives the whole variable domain GAGVSQSPSNKVTEKGKDVELRCDPISGHTALYWYRQSLGQGLEFLIYFQGNSAPDKSGLPSDRFSAERTGGSVSTLTIQRTQQEDSAVYLCASIPSGGAWETQYFGPGTRLLVL.